This TCR beta chain was obtained from a study of cytomegalovirus exposure and HLA in healthy donors. This clone showed up just once. The PCR made use of 60 Vbeta and 13 Jbeta primers. Only in-frame clones appear in the TCRdb table, and some are missing; sequencing was by immunoSEQ multiplex PCR. The data show around 210,000 clones, around 75% seen once. The source material was PBMCs. The sequence was collected from a male donor in good health and CMV-seropositive.

Written as DNA, the CDR3 is TGTGCCACCAGCAGAGGGTACAGTCCTGAAGCTTTCTTT. Translating gives CATSRGYSPEAFF. The chain links TRBV15 to TRBJ1-1, with unresolved D. Trimming removed 1 base from V and 6 bases from J, with 9 bases in between. The CDR3 length is 13 residues. The germline V gene encodes CDR1 LNHNV and CDR2 YYDKDF (reference sequence).